The 14 T cell receptor beta chains in this list originate from one sample, sequenced in a study of post-analysis software for immune sequencing data. Study results and limitations: Comparison of patients with controls showed a handful of TRBV segments more frequent in patients, TRBV5-6, TRBV5-1 and TRBV20-1 among them.

No antigen is known for these receptors. Prepared libraries of TCR beta cDNA carried unique molecular identifiers. In TCRdb, the PCR reads were re-called with MiXCR into one record per CDR3 protein. Here the sample spans 550,000 to 700,000 distinct CDR3 sequences, 40% to 50% being singletons. Sequencing input: blood. All receptors come from a girl aged 5-17 years with multiple sclerosis.

The chain has TRBV28 and TRBJ1-5; the D gene is possibly TRBD1 (6 bases). V was cut by 7 bases and J by 3 bases, with 10 bases left in between. Germline V CDR1 and CDR2: MDHEN, SYDVKM. The CDR3 has 13 amino acids. CDR3 DNA sequence: TGTGCCAGCAATGACAGGTACAATCAGCCCCAGCATTTT. As protein: CASNDRYNQPQHF.

This chain connects TRBV7-2 to TRBJ2-5; the D call may be TRBD1 or TRBD2 (5 bases each). Germline V gene lookup returns CDR1 SGHTA and CDR2 FQGNSA. The CDR3 has 16 amino acids. The V end lost 4 bases, the J end lost 3 bases, and 18 bases lay between the germline ends. CDR3 sequence (DNA): TGTGCCAGCAGCTCGTACCTGGGACGGACCAAAGAGACCCAGTACTTC. Protein product: CASSSYLGRTKETQYF. The whole variable domain, remainder taken from reference TRBV7-2 and TRBJ2-5, is GAGVSQSPSNKVTEKGKDVELRCDPISGHTALYWYRQSLGQGLEFLIYFQGNSAPDKSGLPSDRFSAERTGGSVSTLTIQRTQQEDSAVYLCASSSYLGRTKETQYFGPGTRLLVL.

This clonotype was seen a handful of times. The chain combines TRBV10-3 with TRBJ2-1; D gene ambiguous. The CDR3 covers 14 residues. V shed 7 bases and J shed 6 bases, with 16 bases lying between them. Germline CDR1 and CDR2: ENHRY and SYGVKD. CDR3 region: CAITSQVSPNEQFF. The CDR3 coding sequence is TGTGCCATCACCAGCCAGGTGTCGCCCAATGAGCAGTTCTTC.

This chain joins TRBV7-2 and TRBJ2-5; D gene unclear. The germline V gene encodes CDR1 SGHTA and CDR2 FQGNSA. V shed 8 bases and J shed 0 bases, with 10 bases lying between them. The CDR3 consists of 13 residues. In DNA, the CDR3 is TGTGCCAGCGGCACCATGTACCAAGAGACCCAGTACTTC. The encoded protein is CASGTMYQETQYF.

The chain joins TRBV29-1 to TRBJ2-4; TRBD1 is a possible D gene (6 bases). The end of the DNA is better explained by TRBJ2-7, so the J call may be wrong. The CDR3 consists of 13 residues. Germline values: CDR1 SQVTM, CDR2 ANQGSEA. The CDR3 bases are TGCAGCGTTGTGGACGGGACACCCTACGAGCAGTACTTC. This sequence encodes CSVVDGTPYEQYF.

This clonotype was picked up a small number of times. This chain connects TRBV24-1 to TRBJ2-1, with TRBD2 identical over 9 bases. Germline V lookup: CDR1 KGHDR, CDR2 SFDVKD. J lost 6 bases, V lost 0 bases, and 8 bases had no gene match. CDR3 length: 17 residues. DNA of the CDR3: TGTGCCACCAGTGATTTGCAGGAGCTAGCGGGGCCCAATGAGCAGTTCTTC. Translated: CATSDLQELAGPNEQFF.

Details on this clonotype: The junction departs from germline at one end; a sequencing error may be responsible. This chain uses TRBV12-3 or TRBV12-4 with TRBJ2-7; D is perhaps TRBD1 or TRBD2 (5 bases each). The J call may be mistaken, given a closer DNA end match to TRBJ2-5. This CDR3 comprises 13 residues. CDR3 coding DNA: TGTGCCTGCAGTGGGACCGCAGACGAGACCCAGTACTTC. Translation: CACSGTADETQYF.

J is TRBJ2-5 and V is TRBV5-1, with D possibly being TRBD1 (5 bases). The V end lost 2 bases, the J end lost 3 bases, and 20 bases lay between the germline ends. The CDR3 runs to 17 residues. Germline CDR1 SGHRS, CDR2 YFSETQ. CDR3 nucleotides: TGCGCCAGCAGCTTAACTCCAGGGTTTCCCTCCAAAGAGACCCAGTACTTC. This encodes CASSLTPGFPSKETQYF.

In nucleotides, the CDR3 is TGTGCCAGCAGCTTAGAACTAGCAGGCGATGAGCAGTTCTTC. Translating gives CASSLELAGDEQFF. This sequence joins TRBV7-2 and TRBJ2-1, with D perhaps matching TRBD2 (6 bases). Germline V gene data show CDR1 as SGHTA and CDR2 as FQGNSA. The length of the CDR3 is 14 residues. V lost 1 base and J lost 8, with 12 bases in between.

The V and J genes are TRBV12-3 or TRBV12-4 and TRBJ1-6; 12 nucleotides align to TRBD1. Trimming at V came to 8 bases and at J to 11 bases, leaving 4 bases not matched to a gene. CDR3 length: 13 residues. The CDR3 nucleotides read TGTGCCAGCTCTGGGACAGGGGGCCCACCCCTCCACTTT. Translation: CASSGTGGPPLHF.

The table lists this clonotype with a few counts. The genes are TRBV10-3 and TRBJ2-1; D perhaps matches TRBD1 (5 bases). The CDR3 loop spans 14 amino acids. Trimming cost V 3 bases and J 8 bases, with 14 bases left between them. Germline CDR1 and CDR2: ENHRY and SYGVKD. CDR3 residues: CAISEATAPHEQFF. The CDR3 nucleotides read TGTGCCATCAGTGAAGCGACAGCCCCCCATGAGCAGTTCTTC.

The chain uses TRBV6-5 and TRBJ2-5; D is unclear. V was shortened by 6 bases and J by 2 bases, with 10 bases between the two germline ends. CDR3 length: 13 residues. Germline CDR1 reads MNHEY; CDR2 reads SVGAGI. CDR3 coding DNA: TGTGCCAGCAGAAGGACGGGTCAAGAGACCCAGTACTTC. It yields the protein CASRRTGQETQYF.

The CDR3 sequence is CASSREGAIYEQYF. The CDR3 DNA sequence: TGTGCCAGCAGCAGGGAGGGGGCCATCTACGAGCAGTACTTC. The chain recombines TRBV12-3 or TRBV12-4 with TRBJ2-7; TRBD1 or TRBD2 may be the D gene (7 bases each). The CDR3 covers 14 residues. Trimming cost V 6 bases and J 3 bases, with 15 bases left between them.

J is TRBJ1-1 and V is TRBV27; D is ambiguous. The CDR3 has 13 amino acids. The V and J ends lost 0 bases and 4 bases respectively, with 6 bases between them. Germline V gene lookup returns CDR1 MNHEY and CDR2 SMNVEV (reference sequence). CDR3 sequence: CASSLSGFTEAFF. DNA for the CDR3: TGTGCCAGCAGTTTATCCGGATTCACTGAAGCTTTCTTT.